These T cell receptor beta chains were read from a single sample in a study of regulatory T cells in long-lasting Graves disease. TCRdb reanalysed the multiplex PCR reads using MiXCR and keeps one entry per CDR3 protein. The sample contains almost 450,000 distinct CDR3 sequences, 16% of which appear only once. The same sample was also used in a study of T cells in Graves' hyperthyroidism and ophthalmopathy.

The sample consisted of peripheral blood mononuclear cells (PBMCs), taken at new diagnosis, from a patient treated with antithyroid drugs. Receptors were obtained from a woman aged 25 to 39 with Graves disease. CDR3s include the opening cysteine and the closing phenylalanine or tryptophan. Each record gives: V gene, J gene, clone size, D gene, CDR3 protein, CDR3 DNA. A D gene is named only where the DNA matches it firmly. A row's size may be missing; if present it is once, few, many or a size class.

V: TRBV6-5
J: TRBJ2-7
size: many
D: -
CDR3: CASSYSDEGEQYF
DNA: TGTGCCAGCAGTTACTCGGACGAGGGCGAGCAGTACTTC

V: TRBV11-2
J: TRBJ2-7
size: many
D: -
CDR3: CASSSSPHGGSPYEQYF
DNA: TGTGCCAGCAGCTCTAGCCCCCACGGGGGATCACCCTACGAGCAGTACTTC

V: TRBV28
J: TRBJ1-5
size: many
D: -
CDR3: CASTPTGRGDQPQHF
DNA: TGTGCCAGCACCCCCACCGGGCGCGGAGATCAGCCCCAGCATTTT

V: TRBV29-1
J: TRBJ2-7
size: many
D: TRBD1
CDR3: CSGQGARGEQYF
DNA: TGCAGCGGACAGGGGGCACGTGGCGAGCAGTACTTC

V: TRBV12-3/TRBV12-4
J: TRBJ2-7
size: many
D: -
CDR3: CASSIESYEQYF
DNA: TGTGCCAGCAGCATTGAGTCGTACGAGCAGTACTTC

V: TRBV3-1
J: TRBJ2-7
size: many
D: TRBD2
CDR3: CASSQDQAGVYEQYF
DNA: TGTGCCAGCAGCCAAGATCAAGCGGGGGTCTACGAGCAGTACTTC

V: TRBV3-1
J: TRBJ1-5
size: many
D: -
CDR3: CASTPPHQPQHF
DNA: TGTGCCAGCACCCCCCCCCATCAGCCCCAGCATTTT

V: TRBV28
J: TRBJ2-7
size: many
D: -
CDR3: CASSLVLDYEQYF
DNA: TGTGCCAGCAGTTTAGTTCTCGACTACGAGCAGTACTTC

V: TRBV4-1
J: TRBJ2-1
size: many
D: -
CDR3: CASSQGDPESSYNEQFF
DNA: TGCGCCAGCAGCCAAGGGGACCCTGAGAGCTCCTACAATGAGCAGTTCTTC

V: TRBV20-1
J: TRBJ1-5
size: -
D: -
CDR3: CSARDGTYKWQPQHF
DNA: TGCAGTGCTAGAGACGGGACATATAAGTGGCAGCCCCAGCATTTT

V: TRBV12-5
J: TRBJ2-1
size: many
D: TRBD2
CDR3: CASGASRGLAGVGRRYNEQFF
DNA: TGTGCTAGTGGTGCATCACGAGGACTAGCGGGGGTCGGTCGGAGGTACAATGAGCAGTTCTTC